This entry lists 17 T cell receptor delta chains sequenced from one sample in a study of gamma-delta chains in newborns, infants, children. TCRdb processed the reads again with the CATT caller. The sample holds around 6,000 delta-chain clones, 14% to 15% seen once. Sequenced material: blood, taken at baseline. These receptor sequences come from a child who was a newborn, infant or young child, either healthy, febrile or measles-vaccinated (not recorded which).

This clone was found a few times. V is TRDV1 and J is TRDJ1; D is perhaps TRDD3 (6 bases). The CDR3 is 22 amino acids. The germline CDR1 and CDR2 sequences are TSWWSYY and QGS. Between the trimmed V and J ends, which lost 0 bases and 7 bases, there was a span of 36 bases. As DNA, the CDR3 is TGTGCTCTTGGGGAACTAGGGACACCTACGAGTCGGGGATGGCTTTTCCAACTTAAACTCATCTTT. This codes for CALGELGTPTSRGWLFQLKLIF.

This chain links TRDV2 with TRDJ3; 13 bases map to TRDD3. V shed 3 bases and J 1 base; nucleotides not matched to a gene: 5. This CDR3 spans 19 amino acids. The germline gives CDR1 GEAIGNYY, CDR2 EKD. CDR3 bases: TGTGCCTGTGACGGCACTGGGGGATACGCGTCCTGGGACACCCGACAGATGTTTTTC. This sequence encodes CACDGTGGYASWDTRQMFF.

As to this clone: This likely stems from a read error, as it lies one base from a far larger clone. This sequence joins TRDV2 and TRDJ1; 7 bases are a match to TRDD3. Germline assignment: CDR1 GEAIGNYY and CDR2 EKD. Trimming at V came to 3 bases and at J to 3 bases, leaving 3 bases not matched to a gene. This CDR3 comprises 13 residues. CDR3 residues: CACDAWGSDKLIF. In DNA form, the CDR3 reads TGTGCCTGTGACGCCTGGGGGTCCGATAAACTCATCTTT.

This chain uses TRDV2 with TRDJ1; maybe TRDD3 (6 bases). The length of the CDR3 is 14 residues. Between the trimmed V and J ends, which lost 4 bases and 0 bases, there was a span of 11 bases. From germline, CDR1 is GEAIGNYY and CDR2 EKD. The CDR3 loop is CACDRGGYTDKLIF. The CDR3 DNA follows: TGTGCCTGTGATCGTGGGGGGTACACCGATAAACTCATCTTT.

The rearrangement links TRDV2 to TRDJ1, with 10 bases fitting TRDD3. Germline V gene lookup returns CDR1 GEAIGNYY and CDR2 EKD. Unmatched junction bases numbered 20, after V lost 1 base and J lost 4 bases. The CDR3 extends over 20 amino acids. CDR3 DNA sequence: TGTGCCTGTGACACGCCCCCCCACTGGGGGGGATACGGGGTGGTCGATAAACTCATCTTT. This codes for CACDTPPHWGGYGVVDKLIF.

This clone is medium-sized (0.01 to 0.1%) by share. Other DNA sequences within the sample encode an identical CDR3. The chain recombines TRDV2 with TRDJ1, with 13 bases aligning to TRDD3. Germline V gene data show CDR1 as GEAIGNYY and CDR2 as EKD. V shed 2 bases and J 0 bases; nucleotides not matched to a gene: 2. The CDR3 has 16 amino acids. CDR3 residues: CACDRLGDTYTDKLIF. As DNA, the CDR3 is TGTGCCTGTGACAGACTGGGGGATACGTACACCGATAAACTCATCTTT.

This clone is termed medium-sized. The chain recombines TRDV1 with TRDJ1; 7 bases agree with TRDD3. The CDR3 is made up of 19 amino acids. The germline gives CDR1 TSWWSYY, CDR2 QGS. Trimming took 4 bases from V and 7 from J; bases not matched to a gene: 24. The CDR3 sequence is CALGVHSGGPSPDTPKLIF. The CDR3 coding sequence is TGTGCTCTTGGGGTCCATTCTGGGGGCCCGAGCCCTGATACGCCTAAACTCATCTTT.

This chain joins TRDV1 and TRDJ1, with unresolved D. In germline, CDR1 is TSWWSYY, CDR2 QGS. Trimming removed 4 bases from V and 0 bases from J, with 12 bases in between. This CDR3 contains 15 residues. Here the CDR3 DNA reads TGTGCTCTTGGGGCCTTGTGCCGGTACACCGATAAACTCATCTTT. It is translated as CALGALCRYTDKLIF.

The CDR3: CALGELSPTGGYPDKLIF. The CDR3, as DNA: TGTGCTCTTGGGGAACTAAGCCCTACTGGGGGATACCCCGATAAACTCATCTTT. V gene TRDV1 combines with J gene TRDJ1; TRDD3 matches 12 bases. V lost 0 bases and J lost 3; bases outside the gene matches: 8. CDR1 and CDR2 from the germline V gene are TSWWSYY and QGS. This CDR3 region has 18 residues.

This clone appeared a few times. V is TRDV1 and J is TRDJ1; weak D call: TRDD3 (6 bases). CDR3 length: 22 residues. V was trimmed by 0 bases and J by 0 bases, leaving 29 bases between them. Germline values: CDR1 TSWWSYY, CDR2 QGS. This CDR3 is CALGELEVQLYWALSYTDKLIF. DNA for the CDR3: TGTGCTCTTGGGGAACTAGAAGTCCAACTGTACTGGGCCTTATCGTACACCGATAAACTCATCTTT.

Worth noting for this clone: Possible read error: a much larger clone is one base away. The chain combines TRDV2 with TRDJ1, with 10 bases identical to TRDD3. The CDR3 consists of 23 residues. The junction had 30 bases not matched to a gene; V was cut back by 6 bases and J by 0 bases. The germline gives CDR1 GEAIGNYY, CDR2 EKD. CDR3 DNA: TGTGCCTGTCGAAGCGGTGGTAAGGTACTGGGGGATGCCTGGTCCCAGTACACCGATAAACTCATCTTT. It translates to CACRSGGKVLGDAWSQYTDKLIF.

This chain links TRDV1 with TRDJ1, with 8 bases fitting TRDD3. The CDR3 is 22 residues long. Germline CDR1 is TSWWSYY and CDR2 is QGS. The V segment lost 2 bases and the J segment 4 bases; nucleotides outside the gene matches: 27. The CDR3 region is CALGESPTYAGGYVGPLDKLIF. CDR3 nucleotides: TGTGCTCTTGGGGAATCACCCACGTACGCGGGGGGATATGTTGGGCCCCTCGATAAACTCATCTTT.

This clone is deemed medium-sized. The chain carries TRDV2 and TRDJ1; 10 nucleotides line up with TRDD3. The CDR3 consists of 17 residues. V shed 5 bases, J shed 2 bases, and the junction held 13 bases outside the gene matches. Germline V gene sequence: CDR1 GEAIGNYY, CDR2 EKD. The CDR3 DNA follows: TGTGCCTGTGTATCCTTACTGGGGGATGGTTGGACCGATAAACTCATCTTT. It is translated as CACVSLLGDGWTDKLIF.

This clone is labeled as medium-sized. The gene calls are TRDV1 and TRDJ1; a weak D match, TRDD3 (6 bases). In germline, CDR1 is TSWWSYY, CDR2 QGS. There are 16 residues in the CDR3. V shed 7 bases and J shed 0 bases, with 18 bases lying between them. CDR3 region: CALEWGGNLYTDKLIF. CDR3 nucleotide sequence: TGTGCTCTTGAGTGGGGGGGAAACCTCTACACCGATAAACTCATCTTT.

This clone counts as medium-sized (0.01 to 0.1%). CDR3 nucleotide sequence: TGTGCCTGTGACACCGTAATCTCCCATCCTCGACGCAATAAATCTTACACCGATAAACTCATCTTT. This sequence encodes CACDTVISHPRRNKSYTDKLIF. The chain is built from TRDV2 and TRDJ1; the D is unclear. The germline V and J ends were trimmed by 0 bases and 0 bases, with 31 bases remaining between them. The germline CDR1 and CDR2 sequences are GEAIGNYY and EKD. The CDR3 is 22 amino acids.

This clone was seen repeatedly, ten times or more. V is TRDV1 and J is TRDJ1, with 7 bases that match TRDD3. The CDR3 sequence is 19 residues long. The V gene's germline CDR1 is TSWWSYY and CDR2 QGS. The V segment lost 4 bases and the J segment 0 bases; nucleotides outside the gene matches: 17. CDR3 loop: CALGVRGISLAKYTDKLIF. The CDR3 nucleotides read TGTGCTCTTGGGGTCCGGGGGATCTCCCTGGCGAAGTACACCGATAAACTCATCTTT.

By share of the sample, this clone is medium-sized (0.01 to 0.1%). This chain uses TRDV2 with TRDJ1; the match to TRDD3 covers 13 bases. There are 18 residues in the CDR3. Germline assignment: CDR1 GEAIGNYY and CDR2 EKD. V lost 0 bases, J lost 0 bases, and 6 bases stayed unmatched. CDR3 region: CACDTLLGDTRYTDKLIF. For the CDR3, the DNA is TGTGCCTGTGACACCCTACTGGGGGATACGCGGTACACCGATAAACTCATCTTT.